The present entry profiles one TCR beta chain with its context. What it binds is unknown. PCR amplification relied on 60 Vbeta primers (plus 13 Jbeta primers). The protocol was immunoSEQ multiplex PCR, while the TCRdb copy is restricted to in-frame clones and leaves out a portion. Of over 150,000 clones listed, about 71% are singletons. The sample originates from a study of cytomegalovirus exposure and HLA in healthy donors. For the study at large: Genetic ancestry analysis placed around 76% of the 300 to 500 donors that were genotyped in the Caucasian-associated cluster.

Study-level findings and limits: Rarity marked most TCR sequences, yet some public TCRs occurred in many donors. Relative to equally common others, HLA-associated TCR beta chains showed greater clonal expansion in a later analysis. The study recorded over 150 TCR beta chains that were cytomegalovirus-associated.

The TCR originated in a woman aged 25 to 45 in good health and CMV-seronegative. Material for sequencing was PBMCs.

CDR3 nucleotides: TGTGCCAGCAGCTTAGAAGTAGCGGGGGGCAATGAGCAGTTCTTC. It yields the protein CASSLEVAGGNEQFF. The chain joins TRBV11-2 to TRBJ2-1; TRBD2 matches 10 bases. The CDR3 covers 15 residues. Germline loops: CDR1 SGHAT, CDR2 FQNNGV. Unmatched junction bases numbered 2, after V lost 0 bases and J lost 6 bases.